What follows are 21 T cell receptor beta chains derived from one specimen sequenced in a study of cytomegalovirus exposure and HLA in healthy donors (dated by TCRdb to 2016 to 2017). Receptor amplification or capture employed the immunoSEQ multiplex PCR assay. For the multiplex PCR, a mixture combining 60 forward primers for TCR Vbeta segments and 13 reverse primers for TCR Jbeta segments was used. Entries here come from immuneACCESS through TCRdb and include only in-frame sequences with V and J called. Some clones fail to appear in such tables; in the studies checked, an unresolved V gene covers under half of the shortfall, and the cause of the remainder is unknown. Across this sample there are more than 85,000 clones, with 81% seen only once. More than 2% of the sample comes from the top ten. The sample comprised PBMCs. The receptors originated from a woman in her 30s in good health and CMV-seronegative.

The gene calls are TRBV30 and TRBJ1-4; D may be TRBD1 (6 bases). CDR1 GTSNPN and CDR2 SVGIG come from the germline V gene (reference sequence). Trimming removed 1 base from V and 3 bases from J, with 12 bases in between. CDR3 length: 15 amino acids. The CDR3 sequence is CAWSEGVSANEKLFF. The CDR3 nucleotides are TGTGCCTGGAGTGAGGGGGTGTCAGCTAATGAAAAACTGTTTTTT.

The CDR3 loop is CSVDTPDYNEQFF. CDR3 nucleotide sequence: TGCAGCGTTGACACACCTGATTACAATGAGCAGTTCTTC. This sequence joins TRBV29-1 and TRBJ2-1; D unclear. Trimming cost V 3 bases and J 4 bases, with 10 bases left between them. The CDR3 loop spans 13 amino acids. Germline V gives CDR1 SQVTM, CDR2 ANQGSEA.

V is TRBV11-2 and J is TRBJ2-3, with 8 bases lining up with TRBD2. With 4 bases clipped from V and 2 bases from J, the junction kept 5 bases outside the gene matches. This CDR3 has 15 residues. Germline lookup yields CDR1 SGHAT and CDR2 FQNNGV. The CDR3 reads CASSSGGLFTDTQYF. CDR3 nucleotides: TGTGCCAGCAGCTCGGGGGGGCTATTCACAGATACGCAGTATTTT.

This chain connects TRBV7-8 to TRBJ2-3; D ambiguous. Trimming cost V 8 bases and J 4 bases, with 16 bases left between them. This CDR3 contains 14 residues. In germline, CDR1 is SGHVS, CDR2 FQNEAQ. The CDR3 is CASQRSRLPDTQYF. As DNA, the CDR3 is TGTGCCAGCCAGCGTAGTAGACTGCCAGATACGCAGTATTTT. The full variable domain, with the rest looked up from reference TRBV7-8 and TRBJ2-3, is GAGVSQSPRYKVAKRGQDVALRCDPISGHVSLFWYQQALGQGPEFLTYFQNEAQLDKSGLPSDRFFAERPEGSVSTLKIQRTQQEDSAVYLCASQRSRLPDTQYFGPGTRLTVL.

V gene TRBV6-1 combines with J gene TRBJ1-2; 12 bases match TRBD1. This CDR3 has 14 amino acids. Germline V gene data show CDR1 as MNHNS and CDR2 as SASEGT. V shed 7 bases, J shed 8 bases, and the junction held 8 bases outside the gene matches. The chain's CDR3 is CASKPGQGARGYTF. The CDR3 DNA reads TGTGCCAGCAAACCGGGACAGGGGGCGCGGGGCTACACCTTC.

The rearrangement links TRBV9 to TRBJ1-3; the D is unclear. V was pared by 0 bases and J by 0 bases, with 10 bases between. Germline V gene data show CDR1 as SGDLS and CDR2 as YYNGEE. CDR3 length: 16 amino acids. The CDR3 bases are TGTGCCAGCAGCGTAGGAGTGCCGAGCTCTGGAAACACCATATATTTT. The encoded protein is CASSVGVPSSGNTIYF. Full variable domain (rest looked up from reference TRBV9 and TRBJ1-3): DSGVTQTPKHLITATGQRVTLRCSPRSGDLSVYWYQQSLDQGLQFLIQYYNGEERAKGNILERFSAQQFPDLHSELNLSSLELGDSALYFCASSVGVPSSGNTIYFGEGSWLTVV.

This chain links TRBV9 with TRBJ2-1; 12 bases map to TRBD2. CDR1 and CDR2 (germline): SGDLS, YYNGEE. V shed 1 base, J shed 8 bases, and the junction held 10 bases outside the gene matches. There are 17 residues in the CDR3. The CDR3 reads CASSVSPRTSGTDEQFF. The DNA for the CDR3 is TGTGCCAGCAGCGTATCCCCTAGGACTAGCGGGACCGATGAGCAGTTCTTC.

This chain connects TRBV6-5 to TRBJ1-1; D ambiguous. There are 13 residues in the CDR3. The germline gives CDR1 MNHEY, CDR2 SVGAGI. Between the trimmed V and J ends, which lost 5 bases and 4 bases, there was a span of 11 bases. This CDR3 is CASSHSPGTEAFF. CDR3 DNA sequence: TGTGCCAGCAGTCATTCTCCCGGCACTGAAGCTTTCTTT.

As DNA, the CDR3 is TGTGCCAGCAGTTTATCGAACAGGGAGAATCAGCCCCAGCATTTT. Its translation: CASSLSNRENQPQHF. The V and J genes are TRBV27 and TRBJ1-5, with D maybe TRBD1 (6 bases). CDR3 length: 15 residues. CDR1 is MNHEY and CDR2 is SMNVEV in the germline V gene (reference sequence). The V end lost 0 bases, the J end lost 4 bases, and 10 bases lay between the germline ends.

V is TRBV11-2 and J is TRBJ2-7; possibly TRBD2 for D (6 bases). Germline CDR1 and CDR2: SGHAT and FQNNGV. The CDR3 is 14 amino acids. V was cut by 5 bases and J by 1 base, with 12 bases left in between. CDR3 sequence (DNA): TGTGCCAGCAGCCCTCGGGGAGGTTCCTACGAGCAGTACTTC. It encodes CASSPRGGSYEQYF.

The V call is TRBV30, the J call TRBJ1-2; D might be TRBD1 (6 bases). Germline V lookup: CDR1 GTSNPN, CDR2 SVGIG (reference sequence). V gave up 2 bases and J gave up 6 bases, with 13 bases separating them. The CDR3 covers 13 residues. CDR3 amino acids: CAWSLPKGDGYTF. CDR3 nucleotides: TGTGCCTGGAGTTTACCAAAGGGGGATGGCTACACCTTC.

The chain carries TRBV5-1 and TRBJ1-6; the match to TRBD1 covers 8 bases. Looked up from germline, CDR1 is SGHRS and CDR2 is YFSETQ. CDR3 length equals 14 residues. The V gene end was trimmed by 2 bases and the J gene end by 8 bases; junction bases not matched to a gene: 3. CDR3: CASSLTGQDSPLHF. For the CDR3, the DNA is TGCGCCAGCAGCTTAACGGGACAGGATTCACCCCTCCACTTT.

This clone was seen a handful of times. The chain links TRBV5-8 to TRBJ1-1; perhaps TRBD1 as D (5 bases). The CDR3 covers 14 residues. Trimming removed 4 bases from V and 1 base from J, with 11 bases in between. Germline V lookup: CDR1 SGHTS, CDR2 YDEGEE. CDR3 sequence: CASSRAGENTEAFF. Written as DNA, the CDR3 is TGTGCCAGCAGCAGGGCGGGGGAGAACACTGAAGCTTTCTTT.

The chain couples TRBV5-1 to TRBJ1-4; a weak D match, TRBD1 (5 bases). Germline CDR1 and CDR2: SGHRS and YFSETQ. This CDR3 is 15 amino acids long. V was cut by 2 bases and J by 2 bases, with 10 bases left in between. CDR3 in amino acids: CASSFQGSTNEKLFF. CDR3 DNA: TGCGCCAGCAGCTTCCAGGGTTCCACTAATGAAAAACTGTTTTTT.

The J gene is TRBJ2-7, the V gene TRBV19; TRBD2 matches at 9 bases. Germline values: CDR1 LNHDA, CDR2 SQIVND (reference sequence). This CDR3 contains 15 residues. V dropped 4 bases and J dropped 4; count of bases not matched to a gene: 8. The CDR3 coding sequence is TGTGCCAGTAGTAAAGTAGCGGGAGCTGCGTACGAGCAGTACTTC. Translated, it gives CASSKVAGAAYEQYF.

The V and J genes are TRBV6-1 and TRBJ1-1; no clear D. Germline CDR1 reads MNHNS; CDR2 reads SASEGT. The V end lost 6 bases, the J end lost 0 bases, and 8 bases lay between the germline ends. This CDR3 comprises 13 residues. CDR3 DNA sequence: TGTGCCAGCAGGCCATCTATGAACACTGAAGCTTTCTTT. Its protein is CASRPSMNTEAFF.

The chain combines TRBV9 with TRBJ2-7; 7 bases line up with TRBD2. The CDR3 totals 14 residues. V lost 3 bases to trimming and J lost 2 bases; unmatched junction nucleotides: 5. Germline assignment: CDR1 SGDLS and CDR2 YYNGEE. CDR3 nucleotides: TGTGCCAGCAGCGGGTACGGGGGGACCTACGAGCAGTACTTC. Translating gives CASSGYGGTYEQYF.

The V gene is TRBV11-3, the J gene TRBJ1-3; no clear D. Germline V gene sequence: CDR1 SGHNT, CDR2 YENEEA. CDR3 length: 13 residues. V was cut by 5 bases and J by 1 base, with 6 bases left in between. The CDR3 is CASSVSSGNTIYF. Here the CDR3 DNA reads TGTGCCAGCAGCGTGAGTTCTGGAAACACCATATATTTT.

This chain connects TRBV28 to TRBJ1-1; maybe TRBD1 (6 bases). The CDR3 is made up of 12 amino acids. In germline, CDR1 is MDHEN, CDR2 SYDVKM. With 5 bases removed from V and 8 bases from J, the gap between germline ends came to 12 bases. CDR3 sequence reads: CASSTGGGEAFF. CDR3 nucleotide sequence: TGTGCCAGCAGTACGGGGGGCGGCGAAGCTTTCTTT.

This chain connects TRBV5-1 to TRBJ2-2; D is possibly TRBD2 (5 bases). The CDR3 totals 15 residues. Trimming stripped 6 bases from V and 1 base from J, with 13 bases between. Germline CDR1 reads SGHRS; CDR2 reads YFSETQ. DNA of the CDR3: TGCGCCAGCACCCACGGACTCCTGAACACCGGGGAGCTGTTTTTT. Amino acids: CASTHGLLNTGELFF.

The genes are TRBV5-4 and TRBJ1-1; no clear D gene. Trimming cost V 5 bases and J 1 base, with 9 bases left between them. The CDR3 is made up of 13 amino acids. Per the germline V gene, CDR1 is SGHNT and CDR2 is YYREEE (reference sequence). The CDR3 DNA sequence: TGTGCCAGCAGTCCTCAGGCGAACACTGAAGCTTTCTTT. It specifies CASSPQANTEAFF.